This T cell receptor beta chain emerged from a study of T cell responses to AZD1222 COVID-19 vaccine. Libraries were prepared by immunoSEQ multiplex PCR; TCRdb keeps only in-frame clonotypes and omits some of them. The table has more than 85,000 clones, roughly 89% seen once. Study results and limitations: Spike regions recognized by vaccine-associated CD4 TCRs spanned the protein, led by 160-218 and 743-854.

Worth noting for this clone: Its antigen is not identified.

This CDR3 has 16 amino acids. Per germline, CDR1 MNHEY and CDR2 SVGAGI. With 4 bases removed from V and 1 base from J, the gap between germline ends came to 14 bases. The rearrangement links TRBV6-5 to TRBJ2-1; D not certain. This clonotype originated in an adult who received the AZD1222 COVID-19 vaccine. Source: peripheral blood, taken 28 days after the second AZD1222 dose. CDR3 protein: CASSSPGTQSYNEQFF. Written as DNA, the CDR3 is TGTGCCAGCAGTTCCCCGGGCACCCAGTCCTACAATGAGCAGTTCTTC.